This is a list of T cell receptor beta chains from one sample in a study of cytomegalovirus exposure and HLA in healthy donors. TCRdb keeps only in-frame clones here, not all; method: immunoSEQ multiplex PCR. The data show 120,000 to 150,000 clones, over 60% seen once. The specimen sequenced was PBMCs. All receptors derive from a woman aged 25 to 45 in good health and CMV-seronegative. Each CDR3 is given without its conserved first and last residue.

CDR3aa: ASRTGQKNTEAF
j_gene: TRBJ1-1
len: 12
v_gene: TRBV6-1

CDR3aa: ASSPTDSGPDTQY
j_gene: TRBJ2-3
len: 13
v_gene: TRBV5-4

CDR3aa: ASGISGNTIY
j_gene: TRBJ1-3
len: 10
v_gene: TRBV30

CDR3aa: ASSQVGRVYEQY
j_gene: TRBJ2-7
len: 12
v_gene: TRBV4-1

CDR3aa: ASSEGTGLEFYT
j_gene: TRBJ1-2
len: 12
v_gene: TRBV2

CDR3aa: ASSLQSGNTEAF
j_gene: TRBJ1-1
len: 12
v_gene: TRBV5-1

CDR3aa: ASSVTVNTEAF
j_gene: TRBJ1-1
len: 11
v_gene: TRBV9

CDR3aa: ASSEPGRNTEAF
j_gene: TRBJ1-1
len: 12
v_gene: TRBV5-4

CDR3aa: ASRSSGGETQY
j_gene: TRBJ2-5
len: 11
v_gene: TRBV7-9

CDR3aa: ASSQGLAGGLETQY
j_gene: TRBJ2-5
len: 14
v_gene: TRBV2

CDR3aa: ASSVSGWDRGDEQY
j_gene: TRBJ2-7
len: 14
v_gene: TRBV5-4

CDR3aa: ASSLAGGNQPQH
j_gene: TRBJ1-5
len: 12
v_gene: TRBV7-2

CDR3aa: ASSFEEGGGETQY
j_gene: TRBJ2-5
len: 13
v_gene: TRBV5-6

CDR3aa: ASSLVSGDPSYEQY
j_gene: TRBJ2-7
len: 14
v_gene: TRBV5-1

CDR3aa: ASSYKGFEQY
j_gene: TRBJ2-7
len: 10
v_gene: TRBV6-5

CDR3aa: ASSPGWSNQPQH
j_gene: TRBJ1-5
len: 12
v_gene: TRBV27

CDR3aa: ASSVDRGGNEQF
j_gene: TRBJ2-1
len: 12
v_gene: TRBV6-1

CDR3aa: AWRGQAISGNTIY
j_gene: TRBJ1-3
len: 13
v_gene: TRBV30

CDR3aa: ASSPRIGTAHGYT
j_gene: TRBJ1-2
len: 13
v_gene: TRBV18

CDR3aa: SVEGQGKHEQY
j_gene: TRBJ2-7
len: 11
v_gene: TRBV29-1

CDR3aa: ASSAFDTAGNTIY
j_gene: TRBJ1-3
len: 13
v_gene: TRBV9

CDR3aa: ASSDRVGRVFSYNSPLH
j_gene: TRBJ1-6
len: 17
v_gene: TRBV2

CDR3aa: ASSRQGNTIY
j_gene: TRBJ1-3
len: 10
v_gene: TRBV18

CDR3aa: ASSLGQRIYGYT
j_gene: TRBJ1-2
len: 12
v_gene: TRBV27

CDR3aa: ASSLEGQGSGNTIY
j_gene: TRBJ1-3
len: 14
v_gene: TRBV5-1

CDR3aa: ASSLVVGRANEQY
j_gene: TRBJ2-7
len: 13
v_gene: TRBV11-1

CDR3aa: ASSLAGGSTEAF
j_gene: TRBJ1-1
len: 12
v_gene: TRBV11-2

CDR3aa: ASSPGTGDHTEAF
j_gene: TRBJ1-1
len: 13
v_gene: TRBV11-3

CDR3aa: ASSPGYEQY
j_gene: TRBJ2-7
len: 9
v_gene: TRBV4-2

CDR3aa: ASSLRIMEKNEQF
j_gene: TRBJ2-1
len: 13
v_gene: TRBV27

CDR3aa: ASSTPGQGGETQY
j_gene: TRBJ2-5
len: 13
v_gene: TRBV25-1

CDR3aa: AISESNGKAF
j_gene: TRBJ1-1
len: 10
v_gene: TRBV10-3

CDR3aa: ASSQGTEGTEAF
j_gene: TRBJ1-1
len: 12
v_gene: TRBV5-4